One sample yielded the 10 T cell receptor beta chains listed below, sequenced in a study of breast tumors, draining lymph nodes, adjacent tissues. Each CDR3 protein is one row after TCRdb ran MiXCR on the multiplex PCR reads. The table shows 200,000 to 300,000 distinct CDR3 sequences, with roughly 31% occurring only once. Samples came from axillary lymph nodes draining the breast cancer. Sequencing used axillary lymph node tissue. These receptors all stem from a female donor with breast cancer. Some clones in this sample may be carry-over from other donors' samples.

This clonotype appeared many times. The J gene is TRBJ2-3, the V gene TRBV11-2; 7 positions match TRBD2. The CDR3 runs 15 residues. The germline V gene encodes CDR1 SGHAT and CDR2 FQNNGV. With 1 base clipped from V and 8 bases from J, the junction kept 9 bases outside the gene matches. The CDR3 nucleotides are TGTGCCAGCAGCTTAGTTGGCCGTAGGGAGGGTACGCAGTATTTT. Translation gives CASSLVGRREGTQYF.

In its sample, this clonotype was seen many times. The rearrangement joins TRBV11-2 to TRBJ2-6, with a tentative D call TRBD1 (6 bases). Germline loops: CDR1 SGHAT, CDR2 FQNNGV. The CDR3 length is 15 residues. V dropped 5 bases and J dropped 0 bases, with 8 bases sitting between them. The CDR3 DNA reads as TGTGCCAGCAGCACGACAGGCTCTGGGGCCAACGTCCTGACTTTC. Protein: CASSTTGSGANVLTF.

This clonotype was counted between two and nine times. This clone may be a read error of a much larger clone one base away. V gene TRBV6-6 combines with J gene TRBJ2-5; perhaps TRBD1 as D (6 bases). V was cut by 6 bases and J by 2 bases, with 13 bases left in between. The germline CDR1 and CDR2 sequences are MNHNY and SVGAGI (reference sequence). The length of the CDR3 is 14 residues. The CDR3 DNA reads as TGTGCCAGCAGCCACAACAGGGCGCAAGAGACCCAGTACTTC. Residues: CASSHNRAQETQYF.

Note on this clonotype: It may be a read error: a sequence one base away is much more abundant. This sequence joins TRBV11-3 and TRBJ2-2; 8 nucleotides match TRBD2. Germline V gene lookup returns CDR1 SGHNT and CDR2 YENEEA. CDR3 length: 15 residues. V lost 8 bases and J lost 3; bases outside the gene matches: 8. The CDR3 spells CASGRGTRDTGELFF. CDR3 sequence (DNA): TGTGCCAGCGGCAGAGGGACTAGGGACACCGGGGAGCTGTTTTTT.

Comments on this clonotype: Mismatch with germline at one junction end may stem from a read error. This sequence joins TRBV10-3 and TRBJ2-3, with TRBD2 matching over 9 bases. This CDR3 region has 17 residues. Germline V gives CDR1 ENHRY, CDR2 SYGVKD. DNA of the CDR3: TGTGCCACCAGTGAGCCCCTTAGCGGGAGTGAAACAGATACGCAGTATTTT. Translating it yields CATSEPLSGSETDTQYF.

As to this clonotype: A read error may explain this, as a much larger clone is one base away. CDR3 in amino acids: CASIRPGQGYGANVLTF. DNA for the CDR3: TGTGCCAGTATACGACCGGGACAGGGGTACGGGGCCAACGTCCTGACTTTC. The chain is built from TRBV19 and TRBJ2-6; 10 bases agree with TRBD1. The CDR3 contains 17 residues. The trim removed 7 bases at V and 4 bases at J, leaving 10 bases unmatched. Germline V gene lookup returns CDR1 LNHDA and CDR2 SQIVND (reference sequence).

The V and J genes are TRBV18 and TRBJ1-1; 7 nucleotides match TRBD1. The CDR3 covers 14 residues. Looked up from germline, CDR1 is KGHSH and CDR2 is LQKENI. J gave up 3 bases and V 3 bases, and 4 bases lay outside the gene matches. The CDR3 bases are TGTGCCAGCTCACCTCAGGGGGGGGACACTGAAGCTTTCTTT. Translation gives CASSPQGGDTEAFF. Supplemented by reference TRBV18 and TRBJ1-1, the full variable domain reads NAGVMQNPRHLVRRRGQEARLRCSPMKGHSHVYWYRQLPEEGLKFMVYLQKENIIDESGMPKERFSAEFPKEGPSILRIQQVVRGDSAAYFCASSPQGGDTEAFFGQGTRLTVV.

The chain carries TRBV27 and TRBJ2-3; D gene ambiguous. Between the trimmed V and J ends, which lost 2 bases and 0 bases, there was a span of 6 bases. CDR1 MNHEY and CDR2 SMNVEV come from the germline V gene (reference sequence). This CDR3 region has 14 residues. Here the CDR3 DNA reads TGTGCCAGCAGTTTAAGGCCCAGCACAGATACGCAGTATTTT. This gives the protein CASSLRPSTDTQYF.

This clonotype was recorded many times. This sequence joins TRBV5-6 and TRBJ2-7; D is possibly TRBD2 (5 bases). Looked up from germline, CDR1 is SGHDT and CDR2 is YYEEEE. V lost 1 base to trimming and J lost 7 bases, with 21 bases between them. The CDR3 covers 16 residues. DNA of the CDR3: TGTGCCAGCAGCTTGCTCGGCGCCGGTACACCGGGGGAGCAGTACTTC. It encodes CASSLLGAGTPGEQYF. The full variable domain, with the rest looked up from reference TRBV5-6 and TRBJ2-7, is DAGVTQSPTHLIKTRGQQVTLRCSPKSGHDTVSWYQQALGQGPQFIFQYYEEEERQRGNFPDRFSGHQFPNYSSELNVNALLLGDSALYLCASSLLGAGTPGEQYFGPGTRLTVT.

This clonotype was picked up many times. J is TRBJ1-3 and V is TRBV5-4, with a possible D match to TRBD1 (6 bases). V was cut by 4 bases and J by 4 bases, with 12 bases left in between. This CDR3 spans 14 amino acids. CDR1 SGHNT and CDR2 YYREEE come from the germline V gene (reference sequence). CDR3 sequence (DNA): TGTGCCAGCAGCGTGGCGGGGGCCGGAAACACCATATATTTT. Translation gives CASSVAGAGNTIYF.